This T cell receptor (beta chain) was sequenced for a study of technical replicates of blood from a few donors. Clones were read by immunoSEQ multiplex PCR, and TCRdb kept only the in-frame ones, dropping some. The data show about 83,000 clones, just over 90% seen once. Material for sequencing was T cells isolated from PBMCs. The sequence was collected from a human donor in good health.

CDR3 nucleotide sequence: TGCGCCAGCAGCTTGGACGGGACAGGACCCTACGAGCAGTACTTC. Translating it yields CASSLDGTGPYEQYF. V and J are TRBV5-1 and TRBJ2-7, with 8 bases lining up with TRBD1. This CDR3 is 15 amino acids long. The germline gives CDR1 SGHRS, CDR2 YFSETQ. V shed 0 bases and J 2 bases; nucleotides not matched to a gene: 4.